This TCR beta chain was obtained from a study of CD8 T cells in ankylosing spondylitis (dated by TCRdb to about 2017). Study-wide context: T cell receptor beta repertoires were profiled in healthy donors and ankylosing spondylitis patients so that disease-linked TCR variants could be found. Peripheral blood was sampled, and synovial fluid was additionally collected from ankylosing spondylitis patients. The whole study cohort included about a hundred healthy donors and 25 ankylosing spondylitis patients.

The instrument was an Illumina HiSeq 2500. TCR beta libraries were prepared by quantitative 5'-RACE with molecular barcodes. Per the original workflow: A new computational method based on a probabilistic model of VDJ rearrangement was used to identify disease-linked TCR variants. TCRdb passed the public sequencing reads through fastp at Q25 and MiXCR, retaining productive beta sequences. When rows share a CDR3 protein, they turn into one entry using the most common DNA and genes. These V and J calls are TCRdb output, not the study's own analysis. Within this sample are hundreds of thousands of distinct CDR3 sequences, with over 9.5% of them counted one time only. The top ten constitute about 0.49% of the sample. Here is what the overall study found, with its caveats: Blood from ankylosing spondylitis patients appeared to be characterized by a TCR beta motif composed of under 10 highly homologous amino acid variants. According to the report, matched synovial fluid samples from ankylosing spondylitis patients were significantly enriched for the disease-linked clones. In peripheral blood, the disease-linked clones were found at relatively low frequencies and had a CD8+ phenotype. Some of the motif variants had been reported before in the synovial fluid and blood of reactive arthritis patients, a finding that suggests common disease-initiation mechanisms.

This clonotype was seen repeatedly, ten times or more. No cognate antigen has been identified for it. Base qualities are not at hand, and no much larger clone is one base apart. From the germline V gene, CDR1 is ENHRY and CDR2 is SYGVKD. The CDR3 goes from the cysteine to the phenylalanine over 15 residues. Of all the DNA, just the CDR3 is kept, 45 bases in frame from base 1. Trimming removed 3 bases from V and 4 bases from J; the gene matches leave 8 bases unexplained. This sequence uses TRBV10-3 and TRBJ2-5, and 7 junctional nucleotides match TRBD1. Sequencing was carried out using blood, either unsorted or a sorted T cell fraction (not recorded which). This receptor was taken from a male donor with ankylosing spondylitis. The CDR3 protein: CAISERGRGGETQYF. The nucleotide sequence reads TGTGCCATCAGTGAAAGGGGGCGAGGAGGAGAGACCCAGTACTTC.